The subject of this entry is one T cell receptor beta chain. This clone was recorded once. No cognate antigen has been identified for it. No qualities accompany the bases; no much larger clone lies one base away. This sample was included in a study of T cell responses to AZD1222 COVID-19 vaccine (dated by TCRdb to the early 2020s). Looking at the study overall: AZD1222 recipients whose second dose came at about 4 weeks and those whose second dose came at about 12 weeks were combined into one group, since spike-specific TCR depth and breadth did not differ between the two schedules. A total of under 250 trial participants underwent TCR sequencing, of whom 207 had received two doses of AZD1222 and some 25 had received two doses of the MenACWY control vaccine. Trial participants were enrolled into age subgroups of 18-55, 56-69 and 70-plus years, which contained about 150, 27 and 61 TCR-sequenced participants, respectively. The investigation overall reported the following: The 56-69-year group was small, and its depth increase did not reach significance, likely because of low power. Reportedly, close to half of the unique spike-specific TCRs recognized epitopes lying outside the regions that are mutated in the B.1.351 and B.1.1.7 variants. The whole spike protein was spanned by vaccine-associated CD4 TCRs, and dominant responses were seen in regions 160-218 and 743-854. Only five or six AZD1222 recipients were SARS-CoV-2 seropositive at baseline, limiting conclusions about previously exposed vaccinees. Most participants were white British and females outnumbered males, and the authors suggested that clonal diversity may have been underestimated. After two AZD1222 doses, both the breadth and the depth of spike-specific TCRs were significantly higher than at day 0 and than in MenACWY recipients. Because no day 14 peak-response samples were available, the repertoires could be characterized only after the peak T cell response.

V and J lose 5 bases and 5 bases, and a span of 13 bases separates them. The CDR1 and CDR2 encoded by the germline V gene (reference sequence) are SEHNR and FQNEAQ. The CDR3 contains 14 residues, cysteine and phenylalanine counted. Of the read, only the CDR3 DNA is kept; its 42 bases are in frame from base 1. The CDR3 regions of human TCRbeta chains were analyzed by immunosequencing. The study's processing was this. TCRs in the repertoires were compared against a reference library of SARS-CoV-2-specific TCRs that had been generated with the MIRA antigen-specificity platform. Breadth was defined as the fraction of unique TCRs that were SARS-CoV-2-associated, and depth was defined as the fraction of total T cells that were SARS-CoV-2-associated. Using the MIRA data, each spike-specific TCR was assigned both to the spike region to which the TCR was reactive and to a CD4 or CD8 class. Log10-transformed breadth and depth values were compared by one-way ANOVA with Sidak's multiple comparisons tests. TCRdb carries this immuneACCESS record with in-frame sequences only. Its versions omit some clonotypes, under half of them owing to an unresolved V gene in the studies checked, with the rest unexplained. V, J and clone size were drawn from that table, and D and trimming were deduced from the DNA. In this sample the table shows around 90,000 clones, 65% to 90% of which occur a single time. Roughly 6% of the sample lies in the top ten.

Explained via the paper, the time point label denotes: baseline before first vaccination. The vaccinee samples were drawn from two UK trials, COV001 and COV002, one of which was a single-blind randomized controlled phase 2/3 trial testing AZD1222 (ChAdOx1 nCoV-19) in healthy adults. For TCRbeta chain sequencing, PBMC samples were collected from trial participants at day 0 and at day 28 after the second dose. The sequence links TRBV7-9 to TRBJ2-1; the D region possibly corresponds to TRBD2 (5 bases align). Sequenced material: peripheral blood, taken on day 0 of AZD1222 vaccination. The receptor was derived from an adult in good health. The CDR3 has the sequence CASSLRRSDNEQFF. At the DNA level, the sequence is TGTGCCAGCAGCCTCCGGAGGTCGGACAATGAGCAGTTCTTC. Where the CDR3 stops, the reference TRBV7-9 and TRBJ2-1 genes take over; the full variable domain is DTGVSQNPRHKITKRGQNVTFRCDPISEHNRLYWYRQTLGQGPEFLTYFQNEAQLEKSRLLSDRFSAERPKGSFSTLEIQRTEQGDSAMYLCASSLRRSDNEQFFGPGTRLTVL.